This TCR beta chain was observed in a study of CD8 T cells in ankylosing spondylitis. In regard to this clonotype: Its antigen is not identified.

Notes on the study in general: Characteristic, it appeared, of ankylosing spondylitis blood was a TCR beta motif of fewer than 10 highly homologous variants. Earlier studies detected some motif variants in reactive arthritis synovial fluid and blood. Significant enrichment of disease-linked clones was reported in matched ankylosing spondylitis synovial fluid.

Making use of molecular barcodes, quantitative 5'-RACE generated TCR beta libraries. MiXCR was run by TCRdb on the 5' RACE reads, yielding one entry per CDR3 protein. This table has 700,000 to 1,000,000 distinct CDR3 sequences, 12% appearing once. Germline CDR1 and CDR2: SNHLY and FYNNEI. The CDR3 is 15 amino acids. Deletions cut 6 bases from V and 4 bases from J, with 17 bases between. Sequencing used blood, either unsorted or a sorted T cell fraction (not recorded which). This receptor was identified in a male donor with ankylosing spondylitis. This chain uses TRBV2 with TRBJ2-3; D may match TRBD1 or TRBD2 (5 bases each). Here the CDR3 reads CASRDSGTLSDTQYF. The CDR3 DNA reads TGTGCCAGCAGGGACTCCGGGACGCTCTCAGATACGCAGTATTTT.